These T cell receptor beta chains were read from a single sample in a study of cytomegalovirus exposure and HLA in healthy donors. Method: immunoSEQ multiplex PCR; TCRdb's copy keeps in-frame clones and lacks some. Of approximately 200,000 clones listed, about 89% were seen once; the top ten hold approximately 1%. The sample was PBMCs. Receptors originate from a woman aged 18-35 years in good health and CMV-seronegative. Both conserved end residues are part of each CDR3. A D gene is named only where the DNA matches it firmly. Size is stated for part of the rows, as once, few or many counts, or as a class when the clone is expanded.

NA	TRBJ2-5	NA	TRBV20-1	CSASPGETQYF	TGCAGTGCTTCTCCCGGGGAGACCCAGTACTTC
NA	TRBJ2-7	TRBD2	TRBV19	CASSIGGTSGTHSYEQYF	TGTGCCAGTAGTATAGGGGGGACTAGCGGGACTCACTCCTACGAGCAGTACTTC
NA	TRBJ2-7	TRBD1	TRBV27	CASSVGTGRSYEQYF	TGTGCCAGCAGTGTTGGGACAGGGAGGTCCTACGAGCAGTACTTC
NA	TRBJ1-1	NA	TRBV6-5	CASSYWGEGTTEAFF	TGTGCCAGCAGTTACTGGGGGGAGGGGACCACTGAAGCTTTCTTT
NA	TRBJ2-1	TRBD2	TRBV5-1	CASTRPGTSGRNSNNEQFF	TGCGCCAGCACCCGACCCGGGACTAGCGGGAGGAACTCGAACAATGAGCAGTTCTTC
NA	TRBJ1-5	TRBD1	TRBV2	CASSKETGGNQPQHF	TGTGCCAGCAGTAAAGAAACAGGGGGCAATCAGCCCCAGCATTTT
NA	TRBJ1-2	TRBD1	TRBV28	CASRGTGTNGYTF	TGTGCCAGCAGAGGGACAGGCACCAATGGCTACACCTTC
NA	TRBJ1-6	NA	TRBV19	CASSPWENSPLHF	TGTGCCAGTAGCCCGTGGGAGAATTCACCCCTCCACTTT
NA	TRBJ2-3	TRBD2	TRBV13	CASSSLQAGVADTQYF	TGTGCCAGCAGCTCCCTCCAGGCGGGAGTAGCAGATACGCAGTATTTT
NA	TRBJ2-1	NA	TRBV29-1	CSVEVAYNEQFF	TGCAGCGTTGAAGTGGCATACAATGAGCAGTTCTTC
NA	TRBJ1-6	TRBD1	TRBV27	CASSLLILGQGNSPLHF	TGTGCCAGCAGTTTACTCATCCTTGGACAGGGAAATTCACCCCTCCACTTT
NA	TRBJ1-2	NA	TRBV25-1	CASSVNWNYGYTF	TGTGCCAGCAGTGTGAACTGGAACTATGGCTACACCTTC
NA	TRBJ2-7	TRBD1	TRBV6-5	CASTSTTTGAHEQYF	TGTGCCAGCACTTCCACCACCACAGGGGCCCACGAGCAGTACTTC
NA	TRBJ1-1	TRBD1	TRBV27	CASSLSGQVNTEAFF	TGTGCCAGCAGTTTATCGGGACAGGTGAACACTGAAGCTTTCTTT
NA	TRBJ2-5	NA	TRBV10-1	CASSVRSRDFGTQYF	TGCGCCAGCAGTGTCCGCTCCCGAGATTTCGGGACCCAGTACTTC
NA	TRBJ2-3	NA	TRBV10-2	CASSETTTRSDTQYF	TGCGCCAGCAGTGAGACCACTACGAGGTCAGATACGCAGTATTTT
once	TRBJ1-2	TRBD1	TRBV9	CASQSSGGPIYGYTF	TGTGCCAGCCAATCTTCAGGGGGTCCGATCTATGGCTACACCTTC
NA	TRBJ2-1	TRBD2	TRBV5-1	CASSQIAGNNEQFF	TGCGCCAGCAGTCAGATAGCGGGAAACAATGAGCAGTTCTTC
NA	TRBJ2-1	NA	TRBV6-1	CASTEYGRGSNEQFF	TGTGCCAGCACTGAGTACGGACGGGGATCGAATGAGCAGTTCTTC
NA	TRBJ1-2	TRBD1	TRBV5-4	CASSFDGGQAYGYTF	TGTGCCAGCAGCTTTGATGGGGGACAGGCCTATGGCTACACCTTC
NA	TRBJ1-2	TRBD1	TRBV11-2	CASSLPGTVNYGYTF	TGTGCCAGCAGTTTGCCCGGGACAGTTAACTATGGCTACACCTTC
NA	TRBJ2-1	TRBD1	TRBV27	CASSLLPLSDRGLANEQFF	TGTGCCAGCAGCCTTTTACCCCTATCGGACAGGGGGCTGGCCAATGAGCAGTTCTTC
few	TRBJ2-2	TRBD1	TRBV28	CASRIGTAVMRELFF	TGTGCCAGCAGGATTGGGACAGCGGTCATGCGGGAGCTGTTTTTT
NA	TRBJ1-1	NA	TRBV5-1	CASSLALSHTEAFF	TGCGCCAGCAGCTTGGCGCTATCTCACACTGAAGCTTTCTTT
NA	TRBJ2-7	TRBD1	TRBV28	CASSPLDRAYEQYF	TGTGCCAGCAGTCCCCTGGACAGGGCCTACGAGCAGTACTTC
once	TRBJ2-2	NA	TRBV6-1	CASVRGANTGELFF	TGTGCCAGCGTCAGGGGCGCGAACACCGGGGAGCTGTTTTTT
NA	TRBJ2-7	NA	TRBV5-1	CASSLAQDAYEQYF	TGCGCCAGCAGCTTGGCACAGGACGCCTACGAGCAGTACTTC
NA	TRBJ2-7	TRBD1	TRBV27	CASSFGQGTYEQYF	TGTGCCAGCAGTTTCGGACAGGGAACCTACGAGCAGTACTTC
NA	TRBJ2-1	TRBD1	TRBV6-1	CASSERGWGQGNQWEQFF	TGTGCCAGCAGTGAAAGGGGCTGGGGACAGGGGAACCAATGGGAGCAGTTCTTC
NA	TRBJ1-1	NA	TRBV6-4	CASSGTGRTEAFF	TGTGCCAGCAGTGGGACGGGGAGGACTGAAGCTTTCTTT
NA	TRBJ2-7	TRBD2	TRBV27	CASSPIGLAGSYEQYF	TGTGCCAGCAGCCCAATCGGACTAGCGGGGTCCTACGAGCAGTACTTC
once	TRBJ1-2	TRBD1	TRBV27	CASSLTPGQGYGYTF	TGTGCCAGCAGTTTAACCCCGGGACAGGGCTATGGCTACACCTTC
NA	TRBJ1-2	NA	TRBV1	CTSSQDLRGLLTSYTF	TGCACCAGCAGCCAAGATTTAAGGGGCTTATTAACGAGCTACACCTTC
NA	TRBJ1-1	TRBD1	TRBV2	CASRDRGRNTEAFF	TGTGCCAGCAGAGACAGGGGCCGTAACACTGAAGCTTTCTTT
NA	TRBJ1-1	NA	TRBV5-4	CASSLVASAPEAFF	TGTGCCAGCAGCTTGGTGGCCAGCGCGCCCGAAGCTTTCTTT
NA	TRBJ2-5	TRBD1	TRBV4-1	CASSQVGTGTQETQYF	TGCGCCAGCAGCCAAGTGGGGACAGGGACCCAAGAGACCCAGTACTTC
NA	TRBJ2-7	NA	TRBV27	CASTRQINQLNEQYF	TGTGCCAGCACCAGACAGATCAATCAACTTAACGAGCAGTACTTC
NA	TRBJ2-1	TRBD2	TRBV30	CAWSPLAGGHSYNEQFF	TGTGCCTGGAGCCCATTAGCGGGAGGGCATTCGTACAATGAGCAGTTCTTC
NA	TRBJ2-2	NA	TRBV7-3	CASSPVSGELFF	TGTGCCAGCAGCCCGGTGAGCGGGGAGCTGTTTTTT
once	TRBJ1-1	TRBD1	TRBV6-5	CASSYAGGSTEAFF	TGTGCCAGCAGTTACGCAGGGGGGAGCACTGAAGCTTTCTTT
NA	TRBJ1-2	NA	TRBV20-1	CSARGTSTNTF	TGCAGTGCTAGAGGCACTTCTACTAACACCTTC